This T cell receptor beta chain originates from a study of identical twins. cDNA carried unique molecular identifiers, and a universal primer site was added by template switching. TCRdb called the 5' RACE reads again in MiXCR, with one record for every CDR3 protein. The table records roughly 500,000 distinct CDR3 sequences, around 20% of them present only once. Study conclusions and caveats: Recombination models fit unrelated individuals' TCR alpha sharing but underestimated twins'. Researchers reported weaker excess twin sharing in beta out-of-frame sequences.

The sample holds a few counts of this clonotype. Antigen specificity is unknown. These data were also filed under a second study, of T cells expressing NK-cell markers. That study reports: Sorting in several experiments was restricted by an anti-gamma-delta TCR antibody to alpha-beta TCR T cells.

The clonotype comes from a woman between 18 and 29 years old in good health. Sequenced input: CD4+ T cells sorted from blood.

CDR3 bases: TGCAGTGCTACCGATAGTAGGCAAGAGACCCAGTACTTC. Residues: CSATDSRQETQYF. The chain joins TRBV20-1 to TRBJ2-5; D is ambiguous. From germline, CDR1 is DFQATT and CDR2 SNEGSKA (reference sequence). CDR3 length: 13 residues. V was trimmed by 4 bases and J by 2 bases, leaving 11 bases between them.